This T cell receptor (beta chain) was profiled in a study of shared clonotypes between healthy human individuals (dated by TCRdb to between 2020 and 2021). A note on the overall study: A couple of women and three men aged 18 to 49 years were included in the cohort. The study deeply sequenced blood TCR repertoires of several healthy adults to estimate repertoire size and the extent of clonotype sharing between individuals. For each donor, CD4 naive and CD4 memory were each given three plates, CD8 naive was given two plates, and CD8 memory was given one plate. Libraries were prepared and TCR repertoires were sequenced by different laboratories using diverse techniques, in order to increase sequencing depth and limit assay-specific biases. Each donor's leukapheresis produced roughly between roughly 0.94 and 9.5 billion PBMCs. Here is what the overall study found, with its caveats: Higher generation probabilities were observed for clonotypes shared by all four sorted-subset donors than for non-shared clonotypes. Based on pairwise subsampling, the degree of clonotype sharing among donors was expected to be affected by sequencing depth. Sampling was restricted to blood, and TCR repertoires in tissues likely differ from the TCR repertoires found in blood. Rarefaction of sorted-subset datasets indicated incomplete sequencing despite the large sequencing depth. When a few donors were compared, the shared fraction of clonotypes was approximately 5% for naive CD4, about 4% for naive CD8, more than 2% for memory CD4, and approximately 0.4% for memory CD8. Estimated clonotype richness was generally larger for naive than for memory subsets. The small number of donors limited the genetic and exposure-history diversity represented.

Healthy HIV-negative adults with no recently reported acute infections or vaccinations were included as donors. All donors were Caucasian adults living in Nashville, Tennessee, USA. Magnetic negative selection was used to enrich CD4+ T cells, after which naive cells were positively selected on CD45RA and the negative fraction became the memory subset. Blood was collected by leukapheresis, and PBMCs were isolated by Ficoll-Histopaque density gradient centrifugation and then cryopreserved in liquid nitrogen vapor phase. Analytical flow cytometry was used to check the purity and quantity of each magnetically sorted T cell population. Genomic DNA was isolated from each sorted fraction and quantified by UV absorbance on a Nanodrop 2000c. V lost 0 bases and J lost 7 bases; the stretch between them is 11 bases long. The cysteine opens and the phenylalanine closes a CDR3 of 13 amino acids. This entry keeps only the CDR3 DNA: 39 bases, framed from base 1. CDR1 and CDR2, per the germline V gene, are SGDLS and YYNGEE.

TCR CDR3 regions were amplified from genomic DNA by multiplex PCR using the deep immunoSEQ assay. Extracted genomic DNA from each cell subset was spread evenly across all wells of several immunoSEQ 96-well plates, with each plate serving as a replicate. Each replicate PCR for sorted subsets received about 220 ng genomic DNA, equal to roughly 33,000 T cell genomes. The purified libraries were quantified using a Qubit 3.0 fluorometer, sized with a Bioanalyzer 2100, and then quantified again using the KAPA Library Quantification kit. Each immunoSEQ 96-well plate was sequenced on its own single-read 150-cycle Illumina NextSeq 550 flow cell. Per the authors' processing: Because the immunoSEQ output held only junctional sequences and lacked quality scores, the filtering could not match the filtering applied to full-length reads. To assign V/J genes and CDR3, sequences were annotated against IMGT germline references using PyIR, a Python wrapper for IgBLAST v1.9. Reads were removed for weak V/J assignments (E-value above 1e-6), missing CDR3, stop codons, out-of-frame junctions, or ambiguous translated residues. V3J clonotypes were defined by identical inferred V gene, J gene, and CDR3 amino acid sequence. Percentage overlap between repertoires was calculated by dividing the number of shared unique clonotypes by the size of the smaller repertoire. Three approaches were used to assess repertoire richness: RTK rarefaction, the Chao1 estimator, and Recon v2.1 estimates of unobserved clonotypes. For all TCRbeta clonotypes obtained by the gDNA method from several donors, generation probabilities were computed with OLGA. TCRdb took over this immuneACCESS table, retaining in-frame rearrangements with V and J assigned. Such tables are incomplete; in checked studies, under half of the missing clones stem from an unresolved V gene, and the remainder is unexplained. Clone size and the V and J calls come from that table; the DNA yielded D and trimming. Here the sample has approximately 2.1 million clones; more than 80% occur a single time. The ten most abundant clones make up 0.39% of the sample.

As to this clone: Its antigen remains unidentified. No quality values exist for individual bases; no much larger clone is one base distant.

The TCR was taken from a man aged 18 to 30 in good health. Some clones in this sample may be carry-over from other donors' samples. The chain is encoded by TRBV9 joined to TRBJ2-7, with no reliable assignment of the D segment. The specimen was naive CD4+ T cells from PBMCs. What the cell subset or site label conveys for this sample: CD45RA+ positively selected. The DNA sequence reads TGTGCCAGCAGCGTAGCTAACCAAGGGGAGCAGTACTTC. Translated, it reads CASSVANQGEQYF.